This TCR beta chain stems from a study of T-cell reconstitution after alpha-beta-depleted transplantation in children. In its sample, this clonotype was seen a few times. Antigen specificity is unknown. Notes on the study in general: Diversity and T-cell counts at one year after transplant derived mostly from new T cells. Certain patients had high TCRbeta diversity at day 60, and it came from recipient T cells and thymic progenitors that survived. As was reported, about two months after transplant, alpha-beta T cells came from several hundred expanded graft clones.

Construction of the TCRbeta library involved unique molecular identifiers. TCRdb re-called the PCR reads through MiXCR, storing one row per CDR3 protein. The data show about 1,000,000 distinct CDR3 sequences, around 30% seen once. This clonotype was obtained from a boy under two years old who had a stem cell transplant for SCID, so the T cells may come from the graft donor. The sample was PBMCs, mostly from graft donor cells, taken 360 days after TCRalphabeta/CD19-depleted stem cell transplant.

Here the CDR3 DNA reads TGTGCCAGCAGCGTAGGAGATGTGATGCCCCCCGGGTGGGAGACCCAGTACTTC. This gives the protein CASSVGDVMPPGWETQYF. The V call is TRBV9, the J call TRBJ2-5; no firm D call. CDR1 and CDR2 (germline): SGDLS, YYNGEE. Trimming pared 0 bases from V and 5 bases from J, leaving 23 bases between. This CDR3 region has 18 residues.